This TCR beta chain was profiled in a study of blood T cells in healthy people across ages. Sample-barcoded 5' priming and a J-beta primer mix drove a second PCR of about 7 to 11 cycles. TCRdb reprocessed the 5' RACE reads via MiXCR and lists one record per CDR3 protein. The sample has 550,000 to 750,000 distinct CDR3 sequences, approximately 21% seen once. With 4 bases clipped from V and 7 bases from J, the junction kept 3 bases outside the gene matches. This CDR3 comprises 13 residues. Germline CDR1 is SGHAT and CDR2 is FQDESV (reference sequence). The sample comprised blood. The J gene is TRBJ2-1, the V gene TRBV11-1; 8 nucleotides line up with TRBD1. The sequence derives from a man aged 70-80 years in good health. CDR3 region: CASSSGDRNEQFF. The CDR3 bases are TGTGCCAGCAGCTCCGGGGACAGGAATGAGCAGTTCTTC.